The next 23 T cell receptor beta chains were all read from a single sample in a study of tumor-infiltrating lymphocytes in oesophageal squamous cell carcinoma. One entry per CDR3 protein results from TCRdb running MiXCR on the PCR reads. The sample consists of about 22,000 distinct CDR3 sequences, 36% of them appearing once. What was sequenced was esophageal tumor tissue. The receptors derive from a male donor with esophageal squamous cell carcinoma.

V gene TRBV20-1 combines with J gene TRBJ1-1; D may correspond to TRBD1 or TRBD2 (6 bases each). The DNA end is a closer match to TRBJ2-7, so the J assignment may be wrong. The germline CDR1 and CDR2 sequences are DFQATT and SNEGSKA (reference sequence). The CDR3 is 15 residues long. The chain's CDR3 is CSARGGAGQSYEQYF. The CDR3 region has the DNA TGCAGTGCTAGAGGCGGGGCGGGACAATCCTACGAGCAGTACTTC.

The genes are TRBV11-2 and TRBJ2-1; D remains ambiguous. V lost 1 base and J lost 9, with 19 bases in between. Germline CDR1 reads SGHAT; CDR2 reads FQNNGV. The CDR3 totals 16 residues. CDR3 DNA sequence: TGTGCCAGCAGCTTAGGGGCAGGAACCTTTTCAGGTGAGCAGTTCTTC. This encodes CASSLGAGTFSGEQFF.

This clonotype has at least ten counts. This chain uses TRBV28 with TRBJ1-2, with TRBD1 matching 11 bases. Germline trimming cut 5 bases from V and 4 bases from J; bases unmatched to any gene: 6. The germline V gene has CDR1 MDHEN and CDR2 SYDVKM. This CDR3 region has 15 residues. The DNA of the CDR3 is TGTGCCAGCAGTCCTTGGACAGGGGGCGCCTATGGCTACACCTTC. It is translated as CASSPWTGGAYGYTF.

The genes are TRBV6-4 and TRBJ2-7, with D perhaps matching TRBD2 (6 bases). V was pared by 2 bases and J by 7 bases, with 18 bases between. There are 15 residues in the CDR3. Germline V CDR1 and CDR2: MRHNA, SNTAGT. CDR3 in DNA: TGTGCCAGCAGTGACGGAGCGGGCTCCTACAATGAGCAGTACTTC. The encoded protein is CASSDGAGSYNEQYF.

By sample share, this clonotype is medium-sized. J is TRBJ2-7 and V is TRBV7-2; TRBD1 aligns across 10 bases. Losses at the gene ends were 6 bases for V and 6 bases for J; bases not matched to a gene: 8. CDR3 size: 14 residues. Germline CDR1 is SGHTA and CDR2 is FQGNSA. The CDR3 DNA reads TGTGCCAGCAGGAGTCGGGACAGGGGTGGCGAGCAGTACTTC. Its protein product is CASRSRDRGGEQYF.

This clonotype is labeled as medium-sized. CDR3 DNA sequence: TGTGCCAGCAGTGAAGCGCGGGAGACCCAGTACTTC. It is translated as CASSEARETQYF. This chain joins TRBV6-1 and TRBJ2-5, with D unclear. The CDR3 loop spans 12 amino acids. Per the germline V gene, CDR1 is MNHNS and CDR2 is SASEGT. Trimming took off 0 bases at V and 5 bases at J, with 4 bases between the two ends.

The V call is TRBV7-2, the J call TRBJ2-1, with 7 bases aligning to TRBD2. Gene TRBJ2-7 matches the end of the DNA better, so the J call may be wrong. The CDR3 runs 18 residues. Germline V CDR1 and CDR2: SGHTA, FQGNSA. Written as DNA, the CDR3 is TGTGCCAGCAGCTCCCCCCGGGACTACGGGAGCTACTCCTACGAGCAGTACTTC. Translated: CASSSPRDYGSYSYEQYF.

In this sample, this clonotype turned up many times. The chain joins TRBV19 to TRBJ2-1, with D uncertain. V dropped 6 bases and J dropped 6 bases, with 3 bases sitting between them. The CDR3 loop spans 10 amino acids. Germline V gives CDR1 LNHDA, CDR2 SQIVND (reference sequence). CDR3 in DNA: TGTGCCAGTAGCGCCAATGAGCAGTTCTTC. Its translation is CASSANEQFF.

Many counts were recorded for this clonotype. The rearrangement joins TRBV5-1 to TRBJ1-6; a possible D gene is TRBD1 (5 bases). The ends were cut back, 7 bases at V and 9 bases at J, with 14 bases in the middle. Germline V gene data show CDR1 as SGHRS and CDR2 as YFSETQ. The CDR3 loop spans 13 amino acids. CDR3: CASAWGGASPLHF. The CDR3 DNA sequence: TGCGCCAGCGCCTGGGGGGGAGCTTCACCCCTCCACTTT.

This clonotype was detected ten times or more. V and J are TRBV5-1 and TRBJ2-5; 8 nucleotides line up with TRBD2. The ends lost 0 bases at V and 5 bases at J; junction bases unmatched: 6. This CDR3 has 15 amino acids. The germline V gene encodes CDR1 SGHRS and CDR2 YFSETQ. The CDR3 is CASSLGSGSRETQYF. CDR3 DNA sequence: TGCGCCAGCAGCTTGGGAAGCGGGAGTAGGGAGACCCAGTACTTC.

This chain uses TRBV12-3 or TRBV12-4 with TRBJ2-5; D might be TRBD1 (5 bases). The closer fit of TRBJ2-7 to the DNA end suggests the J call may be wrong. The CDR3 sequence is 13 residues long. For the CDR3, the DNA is TGTGCCAGCAGTTTAAGGGGATCGGGCGAGCAGTACTTC. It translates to CASSLRGSGEQYF.

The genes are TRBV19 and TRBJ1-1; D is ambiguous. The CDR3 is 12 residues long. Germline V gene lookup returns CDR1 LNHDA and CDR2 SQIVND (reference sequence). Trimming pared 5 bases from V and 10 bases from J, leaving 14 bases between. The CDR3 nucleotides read TGTGCCAGTAGTGGGAGGCAACCTCTAGCTTTCTTT. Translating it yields CASSGRQPLAFF.

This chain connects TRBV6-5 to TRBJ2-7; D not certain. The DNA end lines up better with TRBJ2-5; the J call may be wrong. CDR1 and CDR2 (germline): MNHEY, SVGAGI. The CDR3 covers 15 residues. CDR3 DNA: TGTGCCAGCAGTTACTCGATTCTCGAAGGGGAGACCCAGTACTTC. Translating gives CASSYSILEGETQYF.

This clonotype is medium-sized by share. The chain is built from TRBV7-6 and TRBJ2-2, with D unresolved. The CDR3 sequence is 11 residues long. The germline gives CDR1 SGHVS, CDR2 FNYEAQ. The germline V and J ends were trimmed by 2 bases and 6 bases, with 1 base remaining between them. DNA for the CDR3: TGTGCCAGCAGCTTATCCGGGGAGCTGTTTTTT. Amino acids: CASSLSGELFF.

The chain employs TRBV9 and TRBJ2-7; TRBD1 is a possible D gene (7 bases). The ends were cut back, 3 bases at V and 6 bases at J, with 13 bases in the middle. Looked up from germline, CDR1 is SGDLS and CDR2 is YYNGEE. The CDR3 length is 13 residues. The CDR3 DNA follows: TGTGCCAGCAGCGCACAGCAGGGGGGCGAGCAGTACTTC. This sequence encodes CASSAQQGGEQYF.

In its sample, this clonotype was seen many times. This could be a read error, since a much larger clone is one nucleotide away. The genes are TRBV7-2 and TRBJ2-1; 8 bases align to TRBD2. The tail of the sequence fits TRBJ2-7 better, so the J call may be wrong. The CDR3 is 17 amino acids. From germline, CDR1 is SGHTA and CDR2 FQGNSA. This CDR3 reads CASRRAGGGSSYNEQYF. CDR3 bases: TGTGCCAGCAGGAGGGCGGGAGGTGGAAGCTCCTACAATGAGCAGTACTTC.

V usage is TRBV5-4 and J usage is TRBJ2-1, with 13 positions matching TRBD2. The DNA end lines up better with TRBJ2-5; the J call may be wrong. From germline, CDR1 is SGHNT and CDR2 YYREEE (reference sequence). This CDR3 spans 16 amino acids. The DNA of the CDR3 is TGTGCCAGCAGCGGGGGGACTAGCGGGATAGGAGAGACCCAGTACTTC. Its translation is CASSGGTSGIGETQYF.

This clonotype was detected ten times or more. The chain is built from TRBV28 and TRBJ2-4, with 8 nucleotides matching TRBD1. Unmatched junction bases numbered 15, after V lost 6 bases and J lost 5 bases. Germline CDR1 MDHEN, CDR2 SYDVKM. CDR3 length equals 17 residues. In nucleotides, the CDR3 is TGTGCCAGCAGACCTTTGAGGGGACAGGTCTCCCAAAACATTCAGTACTTC. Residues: CASRPLRGQVSQNIQYF.

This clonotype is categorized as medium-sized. CDR3: CATSDPSDRDLSNQPQHF. The CDR3 nucleotides read TGTGCCACCAGTGACCCCTCGGACAGAGATTTAAGCAATCAGCCCCAGCATTTT. The rearrangement links TRBV24-1 to TRBJ1-5; the D gene is possibly TRBD1 (6 bases). The germline V gene has CDR1 KGHDR and CDR2 SFDVKD. The CDR3 is 18 residues long. V lost 4 bases, J lost 1 base, and 19 bases lay in between.

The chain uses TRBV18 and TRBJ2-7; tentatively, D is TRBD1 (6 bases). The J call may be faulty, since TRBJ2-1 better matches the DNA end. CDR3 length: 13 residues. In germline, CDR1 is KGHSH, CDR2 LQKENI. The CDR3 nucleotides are TGTGCCAGCGCTCGGACAGAGTACAATGAGCAGTTCTTC. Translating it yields CASARTEYNEQFF.

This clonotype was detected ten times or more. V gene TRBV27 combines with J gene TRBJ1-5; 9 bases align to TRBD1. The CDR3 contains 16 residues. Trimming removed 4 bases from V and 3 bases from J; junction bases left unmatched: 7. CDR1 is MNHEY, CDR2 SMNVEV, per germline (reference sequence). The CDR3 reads CASSSPGQGINQPQHF. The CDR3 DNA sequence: TGTGCCAGCAGTTCCCCGGGACAGGGAATCAATCAGCCCCAGCATTTT.

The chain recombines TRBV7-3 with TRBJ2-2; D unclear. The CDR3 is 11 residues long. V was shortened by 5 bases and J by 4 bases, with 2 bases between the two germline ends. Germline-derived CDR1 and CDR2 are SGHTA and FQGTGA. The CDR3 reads CASSITGELFF. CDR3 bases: TGTGCCAGCAGCATCACCGGGGAGCTGTTTTTT.

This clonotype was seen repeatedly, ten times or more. CDR3 sequence: CASSEALAGPYEQYF. The CDR3 DNA sequence: TGTGCCAGCAGTGAAGCGCTAGCGGGGCCCTACGAGCAGTACTTC. The chain carries TRBV6-1 and TRBJ2-7, with TRBD2 matching over 9 bases. CDR3 length: 15 amino acids. Germline V gene data show CDR1 as MNHNS and CDR2 as SASEGT. V dropped 0 bases and J dropped 2; count of bases not matched to a gene: 2.